This TCR beta chain was profiled in a study of response to subunit inactivated influenza vaccine. The CDR3 is 14 residues long. Germline V lookup: CDR1 LNHNV, CDR2 YYDKDF (reference sequence). The junction had 13 bases not matched to a gene; V was cut back by 8 bases and J by 9 bases. This clonotype has only a few counts. TCRdb reanalysed the RT-PCR reads using MiXCR and keeps one entry per CDR3 protein. The sample shows some 640,000 distinct CDR3 sequences, roughly 13% of them seen only once. The material was PBMCs from blood, obtained about 14 days before vaccination. The chain carries TRBV15 and TRBJ2-5, with TRBD1 matching 9 bases. The receptor's source is a man aged 50-60 years who received an inactivated influenza vaccine. CDR3 sequence (DNA): TGTGCCACCCGGCGGGACAGGGATTATAGGGCCCAGTACTTC. Translating gives CATRRDRDYRAQYF.